This T cell receptor beta chain was documented in a study of OX40 agonist ivuxolimab in advanced cancers. The wider study: While on treatment, patients had intravenous ivuxolimab at 0.01 to 10 mg/kg every 2 weeks. Prior anti-PD-1, anti-PD-L1 or anti-CTLA-4 therapy did not bar entry, and about 38% had some. Those enrolled were approximately 87% male, with a mean age of 60 years and ages from about 20 to 85.

Findings and caveats of the study: Partial responders receiving 0.1-3.0 mg/kg showed among the lowest clonal expansion.

The germline V gene encodes CDR1 MRHNA and CDR2 SNTAGT. The ends were cut back, 0 bases at V and 11 bases at J, with 18 bases in the middle. The CDR3 totals 15 residues. As to this clone: As yet, its antigen is unknown.

Sequenced by immunoSEQ multiplex PCR; TCRdb stores in-frame clones only, minus some. This sample carries 65,000 to 85,000 clones, about 88% of them seen once, and the ten largest clones take 2.5% to 3%. V and J are TRBV6-4 and TRBJ2-3; D is perhaps TRBD1 (7 bases). This TCR came from an adult with an advanced solid tumor such as melanoma, head and neck, liver or kidney cancer. Sample: CD4+ or CD8+ T cells sorted from blood, taken in a trial of the OX40 agonist ivuxolimab. CDR3: CASSDSILAGQQQYF. The CDR3 nucleotides read TGTGCCAGCAGTGACTCGATTTTGGCGGGACAGCAGCAGTATTTT.